Following are 25 T cell receptor beta chains from one sample sequenced in a study of blood T cell repertoires in COVID-19. Profiling relied on immunoSEQ multiplex PCR, and the TCRdb table lists in-frame clones only, not all of them. The table records about 170,000 clones, about 90% of them present only once. Sequenced input: PBMCs or T cells enriched from blood (not recorded which). Receptors originate from a woman aged 50 to 65 who had recovered from COVID-19.

The chain is built from TRBV7-8 and TRBJ2-1; a weak D match, TRBD2 (6 bases). Germline V CDR1 and CDR2: SGHVS, FQNEAQ. The CDR3 sequence is 15 residues long. Trimming left V 5 bases short and J 7 bases short, with 18 bases between. CDR3 bases: TGTGCCAGCAGCCTCGACGGGACTTATGGGAATGAGCAGTTCTTC. Protein product: CASSLDGTYGNEQFF.

The rearrangement joins TRBV5-6 to TRBJ2-7; D is perhaps TRBD2 (5 bases). CDR3 length: 13 amino acids. Germline V CDR1 and CDR2: SGHDT, YYEEEE. Trimming pared 1 base from V and 5 bases from J, leaving 10 bases between. The CDR3 protein is CASSLRGSHEQYF. CDR3 coding DNA: TGTGCCAGCAGCTTGCGGGGTTCCCACGAGCAGTACTTC.

The genes are TRBV9 and TRBJ2-3; 7 nucleotides agree with TRBD2. CDR1 is SGDLS and CDR2 is YYNGEE in the germline V gene. The junction had 5 bases not matched to a gene; V was cut back by 0 bases and J by 1 base. CDR3 size: 16 residues. The CDR3 sequence: CASSVVTGGGTDTQYF. In nucleotides, the CDR3 is TGTGCCAGCAGCGTAGTTACGGGAGGCGGCACAGATACGCAGTATTTT.

In the case of this clone: The sample has other DNA sequences that encode this CDR3 too. The CDR3 loop is CASSQGLAGYNEQFF. DNA of the CDR3: TGTGCCAGCAGCCAAGGGCTAGCAGGTTACAATGAGCAGTTCTTC. This chain connects TRBV3-1 (or the pseudogene TRBV3-2) to TRBJ2-1; D is perhaps TRBD2 (5 bases). The CDR3 has 15 residues. V was cut by 1 base and J by 4 bases, with 11 bases left in between. Germline CDR1 reads LGHDT; CDR2 reads YNNKEL (reference sequence).

This clone occurred once. This chain connects TRBV6-5 to TRBJ2-7; a possible D gene is TRBD1 (5 bases). V was trimmed by 6 bases and J by 0 bases, leaving 15 bases between them. The germline V gene encodes CDR1 MNHEY and CDR2 SVGAGI. The CDR3 is 15 amino acids. In DNA, the CDR3 is TGTGCCAGCAGAAAAGACAGCTACAGCTCCTACGAGCAGTACTTC. It specifies CASRKDSYSSYEQYF.

The chain is built from TRBV19 and TRBJ1-5; D is unresolved. This CDR3 contains 15 residues. Per the germline V gene, CDR1 is LNHDA and CDR2 is SQIVND (reference sequence). The V end was cut by 0 bases, the J end by 0 bases, with 6 bases between. The CDR3 is CASSIETDSNQPQHF. The CDR3 DNA reads TGTGCCAGTAGTATAGAAACAGATAGCAATCAGCCCCAGCATTTT.

This clone was observed at least ten times. CDR3 in DNA: TGTGCCAGCAGACGGGACAGTGCTTCACCCCTCCACTTT. This sequence encodes CASRRDSASPLHF. The chain combines TRBV6-5 with TRBJ1-6; the match to TRBD1 covers 7 bases. This CDR3 spans 13 amino acids. The germline CDR1 and CDR2 sequences are MNHEY and SVGAGI. After removal of 6 bases from V and 9 bases from J, the junction contained 5 bases not matched to a gene.

The chain combines TRBV15 with TRBJ2-7; TRBD2 agrees at 7 bases. The CDR3 totals 16 residues. V was clipped by 3 bases and J by 3 bases; unmatched bases: 11. Germline CDR1 is LNHNV and CDR2 is YYDKDF (reference sequence). The CDR3 loop is CATSRAPGTTRYEQYF. CDR3 bases: TGTGCCACCAGCAGGGCACCCGGGACTACCCGCTACGAGCAGTACTTC.

J is TRBJ2-3 and V is TRBV5-1, with TRBD2 matching over 11 bases. The CDR3 runs 17 residues. V lost 4 bases and J lost 3; bases outside the gene matches: 10. CDR1 is SGHRS, CDR2 YFSETQ, per germline. The CDR3 sequence: CASSGPTSGRWTDTQYF. CDR3 nucleotide sequence: TGCGCCAGCAGCGGACCTACTAGCGGGAGATGGACAGATACGCAGTATTTT.

The chain employs TRBV10-3 and TRBJ2-6, with D tentatively TRBD1 (6 bases). CDR3 length equals 19 residues. The V gene's germline CDR1 is ENHRY and CDR2 SYGVKD. V dropped 4 bases and J dropped 2 bases, with 21 bases sitting between them. The CDR3 loop reads CAISALPLFTGTGANVLTF. The CDR3 bases are TGTGCCATCAGTGCCCTCCCATTATTCACAGGGACTGGGGCCAACGTCCTGACTTTC.

The chain carries TRBV2 and TRBJ1-4; D is undetermined. Trimming shortened V by 1 base and J by 8 bases, and 14 bases separated the two germline ends. Germline V gene data show CDR1 as SNHLY and CDR2 as FYNNEI. CDR3 length: 15 amino acids. Here the CDR3 reads CASSEDQARGEKLFF. CDR3 nucleotides: TGTGCCAGCAGTGAAGATCAGGCCCGAGGGGAAAAACTGTTTTTT.

V is TRBV7-9 and J is TRBJ1-1, with 8 bases fitting TRBD1. The CDR3 is 14 amino acids. Trimming took 4 bases from V and 2 from J; bases not matched to a gene: 3. Per the germline V gene, CDR1 is SEHNR and CDR2 is FQNEAQ (reference sequence). The CDR3 DNA is TGTGCCAGCAGCTCGGACAGGGAAAACACTGAAGCTTTCTTT. Its translation is CASSSDRENTEAFF. Variable domain in full (rest from reference TRBV7-9 and TRBJ1-1): DTGVSQNPRHKITKRGQNVTFRCDPISEHNRLYWYRQTLGQGPEFLTYFQNEAQLEKSRLLSDRFSAERPKGSFSTLEIQRTEQGDSAMYLCASSSDRENTEAFFGQGTRLTVV.

The chain couples TRBV7-2 to TRBJ1-1; 7 bases map to TRBD1. J lost 7 bases, V lost 5 bases, and 10 bases had no gene match. Germline CDR1 reads SGHTA; CDR2 reads FQGNSA. This CDR3 is built from 14 residues. The CDR3 coding sequence is TGTGCCAGCAGCACCCCCGGAGGGGGCAGTGAAGCTTTCTTT. Protein: CASSTPGGGSEAFF.

This chain links TRBV7-2 with TRBJ2-4, with 11 positions matching TRBD2. Germline lookup yields CDR1 SGHTA and CDR2 FQGNSA. The CDR3 is 15 residues long. J lost 9 bases, V lost 6 bases, and 10 bases had no gene match. DNA of the CDR3: TGTGCCAGCAGTCCGACCGGGACTAGCGGCCTCATTCAGTACTTC. Translation: CASSPTGTSGLIQYF.

This clone was counted once. The V call is TRBV28, the J call TRBJ2-7, with D possibly matching TRBD2 (6 bases). V was clipped by 5 bases and J by 2 bases, with 19 bases between them. The CDR3 runs 16 residues. The germline V gene encodes CDR1 MDHEN and CDR2 SYDVKM. The CDR3 protein is CASSLPGGRPPYEQYF. Written as DNA, the CDR3 is TGTGCCAGCAGTCTGCCTGGGGGGAGACCCCCCTACGAGCAGTACTTC.

This clone was recorded a few times. This chain links TRBV30 with TRBJ1-5; a weak D match, TRBD1 (6 bases). V gave up 3 bases and J gave up 5 bases, with 11 bases separating them. The CDR3 runs to 13 residues. Looked up from germline, CDR1 is GTSNPN and CDR2 is SVGIG (reference sequence). DNA of the CDR3: TGTGCCTGGAGCGGGGGGGGCGATCAGCCCCAGCATTTT. It yields the protein CAWSGGGDQPQHF.

V and J are TRBV24-1 and TRBJ2-2; the match to TRBD1 covers 8 bases. The CDR3 sequence is 16 residues long. V shed 5 bases, J shed 3 bases, and the junction held 7 bases outside the gene matches. Germline-derived CDR1 and CDR2 are KGHDR and SFDVKD. In DNA form, the CDR3 reads TGTGCCACCAGTGCCCCCCAGGGACAGGACACCGGGGAGCTGTTTTTT. Translation: CATSAPQGQDTGELFF.

CDR3 residues: CASRLDQEAAYEQYF. DNA for the CDR3: TGTGCAAGTCGCTTAGATCAGGAGGCGGCCTACGAGCAGTACTTC. This sequence joins TRBV12-2 and TRBJ2-7; TRBD2, the table's D call, lacks a check against the DNA. TRBV12-2 is a known pseudogene. The CDR3 spans 15 residues.

This chain connects TRBV18 to TRBJ1-1, with D perhaps matching TRBD1 (6 bases). Trimming removed 5 bases from V and 5 bases from J, with 12 bases in between. This CDR3 spans 13 amino acids. Germline CDR1 is KGHSH and CDR2 is LQKENI. CDR3 sequence reads: CASSVQGWTEAFF. Here the CDR3 DNA reads TGTGCCAGCTCAGTACAGGGTTGGACTGAAGCTTTCTTT.

This clone is a singleton in its sample. This sequence joins TRBV11-2 and TRBJ2-1; 7 bases match TRBD2. The V gene end was trimmed by 1 base and the J gene end by 4 bases; junction bases not matched to a gene: 4. Germline V gene lookup returns CDR1 SGHAT and CDR2 FQNNGV. This CDR3 region has 15 residues. CDR3 bases: TGTGCCAGCAGCTTAGGAAGCGGGACTTACAATGAGCAGTTCTTC. Its translation is CASSLGSGTYNEQFF.

V and J are TRBV20-1 and TRBJ2-1, with 8 positions matching TRBD2. The trim removed 3 bases at V and 4 bases at J, leaving 11 bases unmatched. This CDR3 comprises 16 residues. The germline V gene encodes CDR1 DFQATT and CDR2 SNEGSKA (reference sequence). The CDR3 DNA reads as TGCAGTGCTAGTAAAGGGCGGGAGGCCACTTACAATGAGCAGTTCTTC. This codes for CSASKGREATYNEQFF.

The V gene is TRBV7-9, the J gene TRBJ2-5; a possible D gene is TRBD1 (7 bases). V was clipped by 4 bases and J by 0 bases, with 18 bases between them. Germline CDR1 reads SEHNR; CDR2 reads FQNEAQ (reference sequence). The CDR3 runs to 17 residues. The CDR3, as DNA: TGTGCCAGCAGCTCCAGGGGGGCCGGCTTCTACCAAGAGACCCAGTACTTC. Amino acid sequence: CASSSRGAGFYQETQYF.

The CDR3: CASSERPSGTEQFF. CDR3 nucleotide sequence: TGCGCCAGCAGTGAGAGGCCTAGCGGGACGGAGCAGTTCTTC. The chain couples TRBV10-2 to TRBJ2-1; 9 bases are a match to TRBD2. Trimming cost V 2 bases and J 10 bases; bases outside gene matches: 6. There are 14 residues in the CDR3. Germline CDR1 reads WSHSY; CDR2 reads SAAADI.

The genes are TRBV3-1 (or the pseudogene TRBV3-2) and TRBJ2-1; 10 positions match TRBD1. J lost 16 bases, V lost 3 bases, and 12 bases had no gene match. In germline, CDR1 is LGHDT, CDR2 YNNKEL (reference sequence). The CDR3 is 14 residues long. CDR3 protein: CASSQGQGTPSRFF. The DNA of the CDR3 is TGTGCCAGCAGCCAGGGACAGGGGACCCCATCGCGATTCTTC.

This chain uses TRBV3-1 (or the pseudogene TRBV3-2) with TRBJ1-1; D ambiguous. CDR1 is LGHDT and CDR2 is YNNKEL in the germline V gene (reference sequence). The CDR3 has 15 amino acids. Trimming took off 0 bases at V and 2 bases at J, with 10 bases between the two ends. The CDR3 is CASSQESRRNTEAFF. The CDR3 DNA reads TGTGCCAGCAGCCAAGAGTCGCGGAGAAACACTGAAGCTTTCTTT.